This paragraph reports one T cell receptor beta chain. Its antigen remains unknown. Produced via immunoSEQ multiplex PCR; TCRdb's table is partial and in-frame only. Of hundreds of thousands of clones listed, 90% to 97% are singletons. This specimen comes from a study of shared clonotypes between healthy human individuals. Broader study findings: About 5% of naive CD4 clonotypes were shared across a few donors.

Sequenced sample: memory CD8+ T cells sorted from blood. Subset denoted: CD45RO+ cells pooled with CCR7-negative TemRA cells. The clonotype comes from a man in his thirties or forties in good health.

The DNA for the CDR3 is TGTGCCAGCAGTTTGGAGTCAGCGGGAGATGAGACCCAGTACTTC. Protein product: CASSLESAGDETQYF. The rearrangement uses TRBV28 and TRBJ2-5; 8 bases are a match to TRBD2. CDR3 length equals 15 residues. J gave up 5 bases and V 3 bases, and 8 bases lay outside the gene matches. Germline V gives CDR1 MDHEN, CDR2 SYDVKM.